This TCR beta chain was obtained from a study of T-cell memory formation after mild COVID-19. Overall study context: The study found TCR clusters largely donor specific.

This clonotype was found a few times. The antigen is not known. Study-level points and caveats: Chiefly within CM and EM were the contracting CD4+ clones; CD8+ ones were within EMRA.

The germline CDR1 and CDR2 sequences are KGHSH and LQKENI. V lost 6 bases, J lost 2 bases, and 13 bases lay in between. This CDR3 has 14 amino acids. TCR alpha and TCR beta cDNA libraries with sample barcodes and UMIs came from 5'RACE using constant-segment primers. From the 5' RACE reads, TCRdb called clonotypes with MiXCR, one entry per CDR3 protein. The data contain 540,000 or so distinct CDR3 sequences, roughly 20% of them seen just once; the ten biggest clones take up around 12%. This chain uses TRBV18 with TRBJ1-1; a weak D match, TRBD1 (5 bases). The sequence derives from an adult woman who had mild COVID-19 (a few samples of this study predate the infection). Cell type and time point are not known. Sequenced: PBMCs or a T cell subset sorted from them (not recorded which). CDR3 in DNA: TGTGCCAGCTCCTTCCCGACAGCTAACACTGAAGCTTTCTTT. It codes for CASSFPTANTEAFF.